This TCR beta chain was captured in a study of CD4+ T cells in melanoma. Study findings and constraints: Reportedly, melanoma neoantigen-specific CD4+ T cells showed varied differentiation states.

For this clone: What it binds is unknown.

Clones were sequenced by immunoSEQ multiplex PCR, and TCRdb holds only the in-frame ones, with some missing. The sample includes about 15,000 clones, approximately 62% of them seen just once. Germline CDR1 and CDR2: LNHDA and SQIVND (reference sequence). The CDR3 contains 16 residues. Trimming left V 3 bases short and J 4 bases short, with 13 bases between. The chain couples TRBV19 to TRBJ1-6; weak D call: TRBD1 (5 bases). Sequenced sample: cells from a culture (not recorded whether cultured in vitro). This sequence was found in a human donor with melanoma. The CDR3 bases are TGTGCCAGTAGTATCCGAGGTGACAGTTATAATTCACCCCTCCACTTT. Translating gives CASSIRGDSYNSPLHF.